The 7 T cell receptor beta chains listed next were all sequenced from one sample in a study of spatial heterogeneity in lung cancer. Their recognized antigens are unknown. Study-wide results and limits: Tumor mutation counts were tracked by expanded intratumoral alpha and beta TCR counts.

MiXCR, applied by TCRdb to the 5' RACE reads, yields one record per CDR3 protein. This table has roughly 15,000 distinct CDR3 sequences, about 4.8% appearing once. As to time point: sample taken at primary tumor resection. Here the sequenced sample was lung tumor tissue, taken at surgery. The receptor set was obtained from a female donor with early-stage non-small cell lung cancer.

Worth noting for this clonotype: Relative to the germline gene, one junction end is altered; a read error may explain this. The chain carries TRBV12-5 and TRBJ2-7; 7 positions agree with TRBD1. From germline, CDR1 is LGHNT and CDR2 FRNRAP. There are 14 residues in the CDR3. This CDR3 reads CVSGSDRDSLEQYF. The CDR3 coding sequence is TGTGTTAGTGGATCCGACAGGGACAGCCTGGAGCAGTACTTC.

At least ten counts were recorded for this clonotype. This chain uses TRBV10-2 with TRBJ1-1; D not certain. The CDR3 contains 15 residues. In germline, CDR1 is WSHSY, CDR2 SAAADI. Trimming removed 4 bases at V and 2 bases at J, with 14 bases between. The CDR3 DNA is TGCGCCAGCAGTGGACCCGGCCAGTCTAACACTGAAGCTTTCTTT. Translated: CASSGPGQSNTEAFF.

By proportion, this clonotype is medium-sized. The chain joins TRBV5-1 to TRBJ2-1, with unresolved D. V gave up 7 bases and J gave up 0 bases, with 14 bases separating them. Germline V gene lookup returns CDR1 SGHRS and CDR2 YFSETQ. There are 15 residues in the CDR3. CDR3 region: CASQPELSSYNEQFF. DNA for the CDR3: TGCGCCAGCCAGCCGGAGCTGAGCTCCTACAATGAGCAGTTCTTC.

The chain recombines TRBV7-3 with TRBJ2-5; D is tentatively TRBD1 or TRBD2 (5 bases each). From germline, CDR1 is SGHTA and CDR2 FQGTGA. Trimming stripped 2 bases from V and 2 bases from J, with 12 bases between. The CDR3 extends over 15 amino acids. The CDR3 reads CASSLYLGVQETQYF. In DNA form, the CDR3 reads TGTGCCAGCAGCTTATACCTGGGGGTTCAAGAGACCCAGTACTTC.

This clonotype was picked up many times. The CDR3 sequence is CASRRTGDSPLHF. The CDR3 DNA follows: TGTGCCAGCAGGAGGACAGGAGATTCACCCCTCCACTTT. The chain combines TRBV27 with TRBJ1-6; 7 bases are a match to TRBD1. The CDR3 sequence is 13 residues long. The V gene end was trimmed by 6 bases and the J gene end by 8 bases; junction bases not matched to a gene: 4. Germline CDR1 reads MNHEY; CDR2 reads SMNVEV (reference sequence).

This clonotype was detected many times. The chain uses TRBV7-6 and TRBJ1-4; unclear D gene. V was shortened by 1 base and J by 7 bases, with 4 bases between the two germline ends. The length of the CDR3 is 12 residues. The V gene's germline CDR1 is SGHVS and CDR2 FNYEAQ. The CDR3 is CASSLESEKLFF. DNA of the CDR3: TGTGCCAGCAGCTTAGAGAGTGAAAAACTGTTTTTT.

This clonotype was observed many times. The V call is TRBV7-9, the J call TRBJ2-3; the match to TRBD2 covers 12 bases. V gave up 5 bases and J gave up 3 bases; unmatched junction bases: 3. Germline assignment: CDR1 SEHNR and CDR2 FQNEAQ (reference sequence). This CDR3 comprises 15 residues. The CDR3 region has the DNA TGTGCCAGCAGCCCCGGGACTAGCGGGACAGATACGCAGTATTTT. This codes for CASSPGTSGTDTQYF.